The clone carrying this T cell receptor (beta chain) rates as medium-sized (0.01 to 0.1%). The antigen is not known. A single record per CDR3 protein comes from TCRdb applying MiXCR to the 5' RACE reads. The sample contains 20,000 to 25,000 distinct CDR3 sequences, more than 2% of which appear only once. This specimen belongs to a study of beta chain bispecific antibodies for T cell cancers. Across the study: The leukemia lines expressed TRBV12-3 (Jurkat) and TRBV5-5 (HPB-ALL).

Either OKT3 anti-CD3 antibody or CD3/CD28 beads expanded T cells from blood mononuclear cells over roughly 3 days. Study-wide results and caveats: In these mixed samples, most targeted TRBV reads derived from the leukemia cell line. After anti-TRBV12 rather than anti-CD19 exposure, TRBV12-3 made up approximately 99% less of total TRBV signal.

This CDR3 comprises 11 residues. The germline CDR1 and CDR2 sequences are MNHEY and SMNVEV (reference sequence). Trimming took off 2 bases at V and 5 bases at J, with 3 bases between the two ends. This specimen consisted of healthy donor T cells cultured with leukemia cells, obtained from a culture containing a bispecific antibody targeting TCR Vbeta12. The TCR originated in a human donor in good health. Some clones in this sample may be carry-over from other donors' samples. The V call is TRBV27, the J call TRBJ2-5; D unclear. The CDR3 nucleotides are TGTGCCAGCAGTTTAGGGGAGACCCAGTACTTC. This encodes CASSLGETQYF.